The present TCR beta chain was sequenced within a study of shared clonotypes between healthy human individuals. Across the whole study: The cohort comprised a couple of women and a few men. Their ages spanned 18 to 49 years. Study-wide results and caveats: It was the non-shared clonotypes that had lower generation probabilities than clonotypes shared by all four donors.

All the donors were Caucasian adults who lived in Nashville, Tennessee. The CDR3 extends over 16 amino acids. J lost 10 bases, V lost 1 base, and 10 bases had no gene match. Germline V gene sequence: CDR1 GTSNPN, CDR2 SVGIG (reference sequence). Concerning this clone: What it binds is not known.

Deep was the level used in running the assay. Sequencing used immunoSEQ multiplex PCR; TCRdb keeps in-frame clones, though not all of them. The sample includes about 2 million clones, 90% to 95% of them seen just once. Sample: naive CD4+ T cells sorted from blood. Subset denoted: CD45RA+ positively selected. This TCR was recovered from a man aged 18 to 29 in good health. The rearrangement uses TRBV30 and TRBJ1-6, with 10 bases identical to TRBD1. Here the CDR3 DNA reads TGTGCCTGGAGTGGAGGCCGGACAGGGGGAACATCACCCCTCCACTTT. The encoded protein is CAWSGGRTGGTSPLHF.